This TCR beta chain stems from a study of cytomegalovirus exposure and HLA in healthy donors. Study information: Sequencing of 150 million to 200 million T cells in an earlier analysis found 100 million to 140 million unique TCR beta sequences. General study findings and limits: Published work reported that the classifier diagnosed cytomegalovirus status with high specificity and sensitivity. An analysis that was carried out later associated 15,000 to 20,000 TCR beta sequences with HLA alleles at 0.05 false discovery rate.

As for this clone: Its antigen is not known.

The germline V gene has CDR1 LGHNA and CDR2 YNFKEQ. Trimming took 3 bases from V and 2 from J, leaving 11 bases between them. This CDR3 contains 15 residues. The study ran its PCR with 60 Vbeta and 13 Jbeta primers. Authors' methods: About 11 million of the approximately 80 million unique TCR beta chains counted in a later analysis were shared. Produced via immunoSEQ multiplex PCR; TCRdb's table is partial and in-frame only. V and J calls and clone size follow that table, whereas D and trimming were derived from the DNA. The table records 150,000 to 200,000 clones, approximately 70% of them present only once.

The clonotype originates from a woman in her 40s in good health and CMV-seropositive. The chain couples TRBV4-2 to TRBJ1-5, with a weak D call TRBD1 (5 bases). Input material: PBMCs. CDR3 in DNA: TGTGCCAGCAGCCAGAGACAGCAAGGCAATCAGCCCCAGCATTTT. Protein: CASSQRQQGNQPQHF.